A single sample gave rise to the 18 T cell receptor beta chains below, sequenced in a study of blood T cell repertoires in COVID-19. Repertoires were generated with immunoSEQ multiplex PCR, while TCRdb's copy carries only in-frame clones and drops some. The sample lists 150,000 or so clones, more than 85% occurring once. The sample was PBMCs or T cells enriched from blood (not recorded which). Receptor source: a human donor with acute COVID-19. The donor label of this sample is uncertain.

The chain combines TRBV19 with TRBJ2-5, with D tentatively TRBD1 (6 bases). V was cut by 1 base and J by 1 base, with 10 bases left in between. In germline, CDR1 is LNHDA, CDR2 SQIVND (reference sequence). This CDR3 contains 15 residues. The CDR3 reads CASSIGGQVQETQYF. For the CDR3, the DNA is TGTGCCAGTAGTATAGGGGGGCAAGTCCAAGAGACCCAGTACTTC. Using reference TRBV19 and TRBJ2-5 for the parts outside the CDR3, the full variable domain is DGGITQSPKYLFRKEGQNVTLSCEQNLNHDAMYWYRQDPGQGLRLIYYSQIVNDFQKGDIAEGYSVSREKKESFPLTVTSAQKNPTAFYLCASSIGGQVQETQYFGPGTRLLVL.

This chain connects TRBV27 to TRBJ1-2; 8 nucleotides agree with TRBD1. The CDR3 runs to 13 residues. In germline, CDR1 is MNHEY, CDR2 SMNVEV (reference sequence). The ends lost 5 bases at V and 8 bases at J; junction bases unmatched: 7. CDR3 amino acids: CASSVLRGQGYTF. The CDR3, as DNA: TGTGCCAGCAGTGTTCTCAGGGGGCAAGGCTACACCTTC.

The chain combines TRBV7-3 with TRBJ2-3, with 13 bases fitting TRBD2. Germline V gene data show CDR1 as SGHTA and CDR2 as FQGTGA. The V gene end was trimmed by 4 bases and the J gene end by 5 bases; junction bases not matched to a gene: 3. CDR3 size: 15 residues. The CDR3 is CASSSGTSGVDTQYF. DNA for the CDR3: TGTGCCAGCAGCTCCGGGACTAGCGGGGTAGATACGCAGTATTTT.

The gene calls are TRBV19 and TRBJ1-2; 7 nucleotides align to TRBD1. The CDR3 runs 14 residues. Germline V gives CDR1 LNHDA, CDR2 SQIVND (reference sequence). V lost 7 bases and J lost 1; bases outside the gene matches: 6. The chain's CDR3 is CASKNQGDNYGYTF. CDR3 coding DNA: TGTGCCAGTAAAAATCAGGGGGATAACTATGGCTACACCTTC.

This clone showed up just a few times. The DNA for the CDR3 is TGTGCCAGCAGCCCTACCGGGACAGTGAACACCGGGGAGCTGTTTTTT. Translation gives CASSPTGTVNTGELFF. This chain uses TRBV2 with TRBJ2-2; 7 nucleotides match TRBD1. Germline V gene data show CDR1 as SNHLY and CDR2 as FYNNEI. The CDR3 sequence is 16 residues long. The junction had 8 bases not matched to a gene; V was cut back by 6 bases and J by 1 base.

This chain connects TRBV30 to TRBJ2-2; tentative D call: TRBD1 (6 bases). V was shortened by 4 bases and J by 4 bases, with 10 bases between the two germline ends. This CDR3 region has 13 residues. Germline V lookup: CDR1 GTSNPN, CDR2 SVGIG (reference sequence). CDR3 DNA sequence: TGTGCCTGGAAGGGGACACCCACCGGGGAGCTGTTTTTT. Translated: CAWKGTPTGELFF.

The chain uses TRBV7-9 and TRBJ2-1; D may be TRBD1 (6 bases). This CDR3 spans 15 amino acids. V gave up 7 bases and J gave up 0 bases, with 13 bases separating them. Germline V gene lookup returns CDR1 SEHNR and CDR2 FQNEAQ (reference sequence). The CDR3 DNA reads TGTGCCAGCATCCCGCCCAGGGGCTCCTACAATGAGCAGTTCTTC. This translates into CASIPPRGSYNEQFF.

This chain links TRBV29-1 with TRBJ1-2; D perhaps matches TRBD1 (6 bases). The CDR3 extends over 15 amino acids. V was clipped by 3 bases and J by 6 bases, with 20 bases between them. Germline lookup yields CDR1 SQVTM and CDR2 ANQGSEA. CDR3: CSVEAPKQGANGYTF. In DNA, the CDR3 is TGCAGCGTTGAGGCCCCGAAACAGGGTGCCAATGGCTACACCTTC. Supplemented by reference TRBV29-1 and TRBJ1-2, the full variable domain reads SAVISQKPSRDICQRGTSLTIQCQVDSQVTMMFWYRQQPGQSLTLIATANQGSEATYESGFVIDKFPISRPNLTFSTLTVSNMSPEDSSIYLCSVEAPKQGANGYTFGSGTRLTVV.

The rearrangement joins TRBV12-3 or TRBV12-4 to TRBJ1-1; D perhaps matches TRBD1 (5 bases). CDR3 length: 13 residues. The V end was cut by 3 bases, the J end by 3 bases, with 8 bases between. Here the CDR3 DNA reads TGTGCCAGCAGTTTTTGGGGGGACACTGAAGCTTTCTTT. This codes for CASSFWGDTEAFF.

This chain joins TRBV7-8 and TRBJ2-7; TRBD1 aligns across 10 bases. CDR1 and CDR2 from the germline V gene are SGHVS and FQNEAQ. The CDR3 covers 15 residues. The V segment lost 9 bases and the J segment 1 base; nucleotides outside the gene matches: 9. The CDR3 DNA reads as TGTGCCAGTTTTTCCCGGGACAGGGGATCCTACGAGCAGTACTTC. It specifies CASFSRDRGSYEQYF.

The chain employs TRBV5-1 and TRBJ2-7, with D possibly being TRBD1 (5 bases). V dropped 4 bases and J dropped 3 bases, with 5 bases sitting between them. This CDR3 spans 11 amino acids. Germline V gene lookup returns CDR1 SGHRS and CDR2 YFSETQ. CDR3: CASSQGYEQYF. CDR3 bases: TGCGCCAGCAGCCAGGGCTACGAGCAGTACTTC.

The chain has TRBV29-1 and TRBJ1-1; D unclear. CDR3 length equals 13 residues. Trimming left V 7 bases short and J 6 bases short, with 18 bases between. Germline V gene sequence: CDR1 SQVTM, CDR2 ANQGSEA. The CDR3 sequence is CSASQRHPPEAFF. In nucleotides, the CDR3 is TGCAGCGCCTCCCAACGACACCCTCCTGAAGCTTTCTTT.

The J gene is TRBJ1-5, the V gene TRBV7-9, with TRBD1 matching over 8 bases. This CDR3 spans 15 amino acids. CDR1 SEHNR and CDR2 FQNEAQ come from the germline V gene (reference sequence). J was trimmed by 3 bases and V by 5 bases; bases with no gene match: 6. CDR3 nucleotides: TGTGCCAGCAGCCCCCAGACAGGGGTCAATCAGCCCCAGCATTTT. Translated, it gives CASSPQTGVNQPQHF.

The genes are TRBV2 and TRBJ2-1, with 8 bases identical to TRBD2. The CDR3 is 16 residues long. Germline V gene lookup returns CDR1 SNHLY and CDR2 FYNNEI. V lost 2 bases, J lost 4 bases, and 7 bases stayed unmatched. The DNA of the CDR3 is TGTGCCAGCAGTGAATCCCGGGGGGGCGGGTACAATGAGCAGTTCTTC. Translated, it gives CASSESRGGGYNEQFF.

The chain is built from TRBV10-3 and TRBJ1-1; perhaps TRBD1 as D (6 bases). Germline V gene lookup returns CDR1 ENHRY and CDR2 SYGVKD. V dropped 0 bases and J dropped 13 bases, with 9 bases sitting between them. The CDR3 is 11 residues long. The CDR3 DNA reads as TGTGCCATCAGTGAGTCCCAGGGGTATTTCTTT. Residues: CAISESQGYFF.

Here the CDR3 DNA reads TGTGCCAGTAGTATACTAGCTAGGAACACCGGGGAGCTGTTTTTT. Encoded protein: CASSILARNTGELFF. The chain recombines TRBV19 with TRBJ2-2; TRBD2 is a possible D gene (5 bases). There are 15 residues in the CDR3. The germline gives CDR1 LNHDA, CDR2 SQIVND (reference sequence). Trimming stripped 2 bases from V and 1 base from J, with 8 bases between.

The genes are TRBV2 and TRBJ2-3, with a weak D call TRBD2 (5 bases). The CDR3 sequence is 14 residues long. The germline V and J ends were trimmed by 3 bases and 4 bases, with 11 bases remaining between them. Germline CDR1 is SNHLY and CDR2 is FYNNEI. CDR3 nucleotides: TGTGCCAGCAGTGAGGCTAGCTTGGCAGATACGCAGTATTTT. As protein: CASSEASLADTQYF.

V usage is TRBV15 and J usage is TRBJ1-6; D gene ambiguous. CDR1 LNHNV and CDR2 YYDKDF come from the germline V gene (reference sequence). Trimming stripped 0 bases from V and 7 bases from J, with 16 bases between. The CDR3 consists of 17 residues. The CDR3 loop is CATSRDPLGAYNSPLHF. Here the CDR3 DNA reads TGTGCCACCAGCAGAGATCCATTGGGAGCTTACAATTCACCCCTCCACTTT.